This T cell receptor beta chain was profiled in a study of CXCR3-negative and CXCR3-positive naive CD8 T cells. As to this clonotype: Its target is unknown.

The length of the CDR3 is 15 residues. Via 5' RACE with UMI labels, TRB cDNA libraries were prepared. TCRdb reprocessed the 5' RACE reads and keeps a single row for each CDR3 protein, giving no DNA. The table gives under 30,000 distinct CDR3 sequences; the top ten clones make up around 9.6% of it. The study sorted every CD8+ T cell subset in triplicate at 250,000 to 300,000 cells each. The study, taken as a whole, reports: In cryopreserved cells, CXCR3 expression partially decreased, and fresh PBMCs were used in most assays. Naive subsets had comparable surface CD5; TCR strength was inferred from TRB CDR3 properties.

This TCR was sampled from a human donor in good health. Some clones in this sample may be carry-over from other donors' samples. The material sequenced was memory CD8+ T cells from blood. This chain links TRBV12-3 or TRBV12-4 with TRBJ2-3; TCRdb outputs TRBD2, but without DNA this stays unchecked. The CDR3 here is CASSPTSVSTDTQYF.